Each of the 30 T cell receptor beta chains below was sequenced from the same sample in a study of identical twins. TCRdb itself ran the 5' RACE reads through MiXCR, one entry per CDR3 protein. The data contain 700,000 or so distinct CDR3 sequences, 8.6% of them singletons. These records were also assigned to another study, of yellow fever vaccine responses in identical twins.

The material sequenced was PBMCs. The receptors shown here come from a woman aged 18-29 years in good health.

This clonotype was detected a few times. V usage is TRBV29-1 and J usage is TRBJ2-7; weak D call: TRBD2 (6 bases). Trimming took 3 bases from V and 3 from J, leaving 12 bases between them. The CDR3 covers 13 residues. The germline CDR1 and CDR2 sequences are SQVTM and ANQGSEA. As DNA, the CDR3 is TGCAGCGTTGACGTTGCCGGGAGCTACGAGCAGTACTTC. Encoded protein: CSVDVAGSYEQYF.

Concerning this clonotype itself: A much bigger clone sits one base away, suggesting this may be a read error. The V call is TRBV24-1, the J call TRBJ2-1; no reliable D call. Germline V gene data show CDR1 as KGHDR and CDR2 as SFDVKD. This CDR3 contains 12 residues. The V end lost 0 bases, the J end lost 7 bases, and 3 bases lay between the germline ends. Here the CDR3 DNA reads TGTGCCACCAGTGATTTGCTTAATGAGCAGTTCTTC. As protein: CATSDLLNEQFF.

This clonotype was observed a handful of times. The chain couples TRBV15 to TRBJ2-7; 12 bases agree with TRBD2. V lost 1 base, J lost 7 bases, and 14 bases stayed unmatched. Germline CDR1 reads LNHNV; CDR2 reads YYDKDF (reference sequence). The CDR3 has 18 residues. DNA of the CDR3: TGTGCCACCAGCAGAGGATCTAGCGGGAGGGCTCTACGGGGAGAGCAGTACTTC. It translates to CATSRGSSGRALRGEQYF.

This clonotype was seen more than once but under ten times. The V gene is TRBV14, the J gene TRBJ2-1; D is unresolved. V was clipped by 4 bases and J by 1 base, with 8 bases between them. This CDR3 has 14 residues. The V gene's germline CDR1 is SGHDN and CDR2 FVKESK. The chain's CDR3 is CASSRWSSYNEQFF. In nucleotides, the CDR3 is TGTGCCAGCAGCCGGTGGTCTTCCTACAATGAGCAGTTCTTC.

This clonotype has only a few counts. The rearrangement uses TRBV29-1 and TRBJ1-1; D not certain. Trimming pared 7 bases from V and 4 bases from J, leaving 10 bases between. Germline assignment: CDR1 SQVTM and CDR2 ANQGSEA. The CDR3 spans 11 residues. Here the CDR3 DNA reads TGCAGCGCCTGGACGGTCACTGAAGCTTTCTTT. This translates into CSAWTVTEAFF.

Ten or more counts support this clonotype. The chain combines TRBV28 with TRBJ2-1; 7 nucleotides line up with TRBD1. The CDR3 covers 16 residues. After removal of 6 bases from V and 6 bases from J, the junction contained 14 bases not matched to a gene. Per the germline V gene, CDR1 is MDHEN and CDR2 is SYDVKM. The CDR3 DNA reads TGTGCCAGCAGCGGTCCCCCGACAGGGCGCCGCAATGAGCAGTTCTTC. This codes for CASSGPPTGRRNEQFF. Together with reference TRBV28 and TRBJ2-1, the CDR3 gives the full variable domain: DVKVTQSSRYLVKRTGEKVFLECVQDMDHENMFWYRQDPGLGLRLIYFSYDVKMKEKGDIPEGYSVSREKKERFSLILESASTNQTSMYLCASSGPPTGRRNEQFFGPGTRLTVL.

This clonotype has more than one count but fewer than ten. V and J are TRBV29-1 and TRBJ1-2; 8 bases agree with TRBD1. Unmatched junction bases numbered 6, after V lost 6 bases and J lost 3 bases. Germline CDR1 reads SQVTM; CDR2 reads ANQGSEA. This CDR3 is 13 amino acids long. CDR3 nucleotide sequence: TGCAGCGTAGAGGACAGGGAAGACTATGGCTACACCTTC. It encodes CSVEDREDYGYTF.

The chain is built from TRBV4-3 and TRBJ1-2, with D maybe TRBD1 (5 bases). The V end was cut by 4 bases, the J end by 1 base, with 22 bases between. The germline gives CDR1 LGHNA, CDR2 YSLEER. There are 18 residues in the CDR3. The CDR3 region is CASSPEGGESTYNYGYTF. The DNA for the CDR3 is TGCGCCAGCAGCCCTGAAGGAGGGGAGAGCACTTATAACTATGGCTACACCTTC.

This clonotype has just a few counts. Here the CDR3 DNA reads TGCAGTGCTAGAGATGGGACAGGGACGGTCTACGAGCAGTACTTC. Its protein product is CSARDGTGTVYEQYF. This rearrangement joins TRBV20-1 to TRBJ2-7; 9 bases line up with TRBD1. The germline CDR1 and CDR2 sequences are DFQATT and SNEGSKA (reference sequence). V was pared by 0 bases and J by 3 bases, with 6 bases of the junction left unmatched. This CDR3 spans 15 amino acids.

In its sample, this clonotype was seen many times. The chain has TRBV7-9 and TRBJ2-3, with 8 bases fitting TRBD1. CDR1 and CDR2 from the germline V gene are SEHNR and FQNEAQ (reference sequence). The trim removed 3 bases at V and 3 bases at J, leaving 11 bases unmatched. The CDR3 extends over 17 amino acids. DNA of the CDR3: TGTGCCAGCAGCTTCCAGACAGGGACAGGCCTAACAGATACGCAGTATTTT. This translates into CASSFQTGTGLTDTQYF.

This clonotype was counted a few times. V usage is TRBV4-3 and J usage is TRBJ2-3; tentative D call: TRBD1 (6 bases). The CDR3 contains 17 residues. Trimming took 4 bases from V and 4 from J, leaving 21 bases between them. Germline values: CDR1 LGHNA, CDR2 YSLEER. The DNA for the CDR3 is TGCGCCAGCAGCCTCTGTCCGGACAGCTACCGGGCAGATACGCAGTATTTT. This sequence encodes CASSLCPDSYRADTQYF.

The table lists this clonotype with a few counts. The chain joins TRBV10-2 to TRBJ2-7; 11 nucleotides align to TRBD2. Per the germline V gene, CDR1 is WSHSY and CDR2 is SAAADI. Germline trimming cut 8 bases from V and 5 bases from J; bases unmatched to any gene: 11. The CDR3 totals 15 residues. The DNA for the CDR3 is TGCGCCAGCCGCGGGTTGCTAGCGGGGGGTGACGAGCAGTACTTC. Translated: CASRGLLAGGDEQYF.

This clonotype was recorded many times. The rearrangement uses TRBV4-1 and TRBJ2-1; 11 bases match TRBD2. Per germline, CDR1 MGHRA and CDR2 YSYEKL. Unmatched junction bases numbered 10, after V lost 3 bases and J lost 15 bases. The CDR3 is made up of 14 amino acids. CDR3 residues: CASSQLSLAGDRFF. Written as DNA, the CDR3 is TGCGCCAGCAGCCAGCTTTCACTAGCGGGAGACAGGTTCTTC.

There are a few counts of this clonotype. The chain uses TRBV20-1 and TRBJ2-5, with unresolved D. The CDR3 has 13 residues. CDR1 is DFQATT and CDR2 is SNEGSKA in the germline V gene (reference sequence). V lost 0 bases and J 1 base, leaving 6 bases between the germline ends. The DNA of the CDR3 is TGCAGTGCTAGAGATCGTGGCCAAGAGACCCAGTACTTC. This gives the protein CSARDRGQETQYF.

This clonotype was counted a few times. The rearrangement joins TRBV4-1 to TRBJ1-5, with a possible D match to TRBD1 (6 bases). CDR1 and CDR2 (germline): MGHRA, YSYEKL. The V end lost 0 bases, the J end lost 4 bases, and 13 bases lay between the germline ends. The CDR3 loop spans 16 amino acids. The CDR3 spells CASSQDVGALNQPQHF. CDR3 nucleotides: TGCGCCAGCAGCCAAGATGTGGGGGCGCTTAATCAGCCCCAGCATTTT.

This clonotype was counted many times. The V call is TRBV20-1, the J call TRBJ2-7, with TRBD2 identical over 9 bases. V lost 1 base to trimming and J lost 5 bases; unmatched junction nucleotides: 9. The CDR3 runs to 15 residues. Germline CDR1 reads DFQATT; CDR2 reads SNEGSKA (reference sequence). CDR3: CSARARLAGPHEQYF. In DNA form, the CDR3 reads TGCAGTGCTAGAGCCCGCCTAGCGGGACCCCACGAGCAGTACTTC.

The rearrangement links TRBV4-1 to TRBJ1-1; the D gene is possibly TRBD1 (5 bases). Trimming removed 4 bases at V and 0 bases at J, with 15 bases between. CDR1 and CDR2 (germline): MGHRA, YSYEKL. The CDR3 spans 16 residues. The chain's CDR3 is CASSLRGEWLNTEAFF. The CDR3 nucleotides are TGCGCCAGCAGCCTAAGAGGGGAATGGTTGAACACTGAAGCTTTCTTT.

This clonotype was seen a handful of times. The rearrangement joins TRBV11-1 to TRBJ2-7, with 9 bases identical to TRBD1. Germline trimming cut 5 bases from V and 4 bases from J; bases unmatched to any gene: 6. Germline V lookup: CDR1 SGHAT, CDR2 FQDESV (reference sequence). CDR3 length equals 14 residues. The CDR3 here is CASSRDRVEYEQYF. The CDR3, as DNA: TGTGCCAGCAGCCGGGACAGGGTCGAGTACGAGCAGTACTTC.

This clonotype has only a few counts. The chain employs TRBV2 and TRBJ1-1; D is uncertain. The CDR3 is made up of 12 amino acids. Deletions cut 6 bases from V and 10 bases from J, with 15 bases between. Germline V lookup: CDR1 SNHLY, CDR2 FYNNEI. DNA for the CDR3: TGTGCCAGCAGAGCCGAGACTCGTGGAGCTTTCTTT. Protein product: CASRAETRGAFF.

This clonotype was recorded a few times. The chain recombines TRBV20-1 with TRBJ2-1; no clear D. Germline-derived CDR1 and CDR2 are DFQATT and SNEGSKA (reference sequence). V was clipped by 7 bases and J by 2 bases, with 6 bases between them. This CDR3 has 11 amino acids. CDR3 nucleotide sequence: TGCAGTGGAAGGGCCTACAATGAGCAGTTCTTC. This sequence encodes CSGRAYNEQFF.

The gene calls are TRBV28 and TRBJ1-6; D call uncertain. V lost 2 bases and J lost 7, with 12 bases in between. Germline CDR1 is MDHEN and CDR2 is SYDVKM. This CDR3 has 15 residues. CDR3 DNA: TGTGCCAGCAGTTTAGGCACCCAAGGGAATTCACCCCTCCACTTT. Residues: CASSLGTQGNSPLHF.

There are a few counts of this clonotype. CDR3 sequence (DNA): TGCAGCGTTGGGGGGACCAGCCTCTACGAGCAGTACTTC. Amino acid sequence: CSVGGTSLYEQYF. The V and J genes are TRBV29-1 and TRBJ2-7, with D perhaps assigned TRBD1 or TRBD2 (5 bases each). The CDR3 covers 13 residues. V was cut by 4 bases and J by 3 bases, with 13 bases left in between. Germline V gives CDR1 SQVTM, CDR2 ANQGSEA.

This CDR3 is CASSYSFRYNEQFF. Written as DNA, the CDR3 is TGTGCCAGCAGTTACTCTTTCAGGTACAATGAGCAGTTCTTC. The chain employs TRBV6-5 and TRBJ2-1; the D is unclear. This CDR3 region has 14 residues. Germline V gene data show CDR1 as MNHEY and CDR2 as SVGAGI. V was shortened by 0 bases and J by 4 bases, with 7 bases between the two germline ends.

This clonotype appeared many times. V gene TRBV20-1 combines with J gene TRBJ1-2, with a weak D call TRBD1 (5 bases). The ends were cut back, 5 bases at V and 4 bases at J, with 20 bases in the middle. The CDR3 consists of 15 residues. Germline CDR1 is DFQATT and CDR2 is SNEGSKA (reference sequence). The chain's CDR3 is CSAGTGTDTAYGYTF. In nucleotides, the CDR3 is TGCAGTGCTGGAACCGGGACCGATACCGCCTATGGCTACACCTTC.

This clonotype was detected many times. This chain links TRBV20-1 with TRBJ2-2; D perhaps matches TRBD2 (6 bases). The V end lost 5 bases, the J end lost 0 bases, and 13 bases lay between the germline ends. Germline CDR1 and CDR2: DFQATT and SNEGSKA (reference sequence). This CDR3 region has 15 residues. CDR3 residues: CSAGRGKANTGELFF. The DNA for the CDR3 is TGCAGTGCTGGACGGGGGAAAGCGAACACCGGGGAGCTGTTTTTT.

This chain links TRBV5-1 with TRBJ2-2; 7 bases are a match to TRBD1. Germline CDR1 reads SGHRS; CDR2 reads YFSETQ. The CDR3 is 16 amino acids. V shed 2 bases and J 1 base; nucleotides not matched to a gene: 5. The CDR3 protein is CASSLPTGQNTGELFF. The CDR3 DNA reads TGCGCCAGCAGCTTACCGACAGGGCAGAACACCGGGGAGCTGTTTTTT.

The sample holds many counts of this clonotype. This chain joins TRBV6-5 and TRBJ2-1; 12 positions agree with TRBD2. The CDR3 length is 15 residues. Germline CDR1 is MNHEY and CDR2 is SVGAGI. The V and J ends lost 5 bases and 1 base, in that order; junction bases with no gene match: 0. Written as DNA, the CDR3 is TGTGCCAGCAGTACTAGCGGGGGGTCCTACAATGAGCAGTTCTTC. Translated, it gives CASSTSGGSYNEQFF.

Ten or more counts support this clonotype. The rearrangement uses TRBV10-3 and TRBJ2-1; D remains ambiguous. V shed 6 bases and J shed 5 bases, with 5 bases lying between them. This CDR3 has 11 amino acids. Germline V gene sequence: CDR1 ENHRY, CDR2 SYGVKD. The CDR3 loop is CAIREDNEQFF. CDR3 coding DNA: TGTGCCATCAGGGAAGACAATGAGCAGTTCTTC.

The sample holds a few counts of this clonotype. J is TRBJ2-1 and V is TRBV6-2 or TRBV6-3; no clear D. This CDR3 has 12 amino acids. The V end lost 2 bases, the J end lost 5 bases, and 4 bases lay between the germline ends. CDR1 MNHEY and CDR2 SVGEGT come from the germline V gene. The CDR3 DNA is TGTGCCAGCAGTTACATCGACAATGAGCAGTTCTTC. Its protein product is CASSYIDNEQFF.

J is TRBJ2-3 and V is TRBV29-1; 11 bases are shared with TRBD2. The CDR3 totals 14 residues. V gave up 7 bases and J gave up 3 bases; unmatched junction bases: 6. Germline lookup yields CDR1 SQVTM and CDR2 ANQGSEA. DNA for the CDR3: TGCAGCGACTCCGGACTAGCGGGTACAGATACGCAGTATTTT. As protein: CSDSGLAGTDTQYF.